This T cell receptor (beta chain) came from a study of cytomegalovirus exposure and HLA in healthy donors. Looking at the study overall: The same platform used for the 650 to 850 first-cohort repertoires was also used for the 120 validation repertoires, as a later analysis reported. Study conclusions and caveats: Cytomegalovirus status, reportedly, was diagnosed with high specificity and sensitivity by the classifier. Researchers catalogued 164 TCR beta chains as cytomegalovirus-associated. Subsequent analysis found a tendency for first-cohort TCR clusters to co-occur within the 120 or so validation repertoires.

This clone has just one count. Its specificity is not known. Clones were read by immunoSEQ multiplex PCR, and TCRdb kept only the in-frame ones, dropping some. The table has 150,000 or so clones, 89% seen once. The CDR3 spans 16 residues. The junction had 8 bases not matched to a gene; V was cut back by 4 bases and J by 2 bases. The germline V gene has CDR1 SGHAT and CDR2 FQNNGV. V gene TRBV11-2 combines with J gene TRBJ2-7; 10 bases are a match to TRBD2. What was sequenced was PBMCs. The source of this sequence is a woman aged 18-29 years in good health and CMV-seropositive. The CDR3 sequence is CASSSLLAGAPYEQYF. The CDR3 nucleotides are TGTGCCAGCAGCTCCCTGCTAGCGGGGGCGCCCTACGAGCAGTACTTC.